This T cell receptor (beta chain) originates from a study of T cells after yellow fever vaccination. Template switching with 5'RACE generated the TCR cDNA and added a universal primer site and UMIs. TCRdb independently ran MiXCR on the 5' RACE reads; one entry per CDR3 protein. The sample holds about 12,000 distinct CDR3 sequences; 5.8% are singletons and the top ten take approximately 0.99%. This clonotype showed up many times. General study findings and limits: Clonotype sharing between CD4 and CD8 compartments was small.

Trimming removed 3 bases from V and 3 bases from J, with 15 bases in between. CDR3 length: 15 amino acids. Germline values: CDR1 MNHEY, CDR2 SMNVEV (reference sequence). The genes are TRBV27 and TRBJ2-7; D is ambiguous. This receptor was taken from a young man who received the YFV17D yellow fever vaccine. The sequenced sample was PBMCs, either bulk or a sorted T-cell subset (CD4+, CD8+, memory, or dextramer-sorted; not recorded which), obtained on the day of the yellow fever booster vaccination. CDR3 in DNA: TGTGCCAGCAGTTTCGGACGGCCAAACTACTACGAGCAGTACTTC. The encoded protein is CASSFGRPNYYEQYF.